This T cell receptor beta chain was retrieved from a study of technical replicates of blood from a few donors. CDR3 length: 17 residues. CDR1 is MGHRA, CDR2 YSYEKL, per germline. Losses at the gene ends were 1 base for V and 4 bases for J; bases not matched to a gene: 8. TCRdb's copy holds only in-frame clones and misses some; the assay was immunoSEQ multiplex PCR. The data contain roughly 79,000 clones, roughly 91% of them singletons. Sequencing used T cells isolated from PBMCs. This sequence originates from a human donor in good health. Some clones in this sample may be carry-over from other donors' samples. The V and J genes are TRBV4-1 and TRBJ2-3; 10 positions agree with TRBD2. The CDR3 spells CASSQAISGGAADTQYF. The CDR3 nucleotides are TGCGCCAGCAGCCAAGCAATAAGCGGGGGGGCCGCAGATACGCAGTATTTT.